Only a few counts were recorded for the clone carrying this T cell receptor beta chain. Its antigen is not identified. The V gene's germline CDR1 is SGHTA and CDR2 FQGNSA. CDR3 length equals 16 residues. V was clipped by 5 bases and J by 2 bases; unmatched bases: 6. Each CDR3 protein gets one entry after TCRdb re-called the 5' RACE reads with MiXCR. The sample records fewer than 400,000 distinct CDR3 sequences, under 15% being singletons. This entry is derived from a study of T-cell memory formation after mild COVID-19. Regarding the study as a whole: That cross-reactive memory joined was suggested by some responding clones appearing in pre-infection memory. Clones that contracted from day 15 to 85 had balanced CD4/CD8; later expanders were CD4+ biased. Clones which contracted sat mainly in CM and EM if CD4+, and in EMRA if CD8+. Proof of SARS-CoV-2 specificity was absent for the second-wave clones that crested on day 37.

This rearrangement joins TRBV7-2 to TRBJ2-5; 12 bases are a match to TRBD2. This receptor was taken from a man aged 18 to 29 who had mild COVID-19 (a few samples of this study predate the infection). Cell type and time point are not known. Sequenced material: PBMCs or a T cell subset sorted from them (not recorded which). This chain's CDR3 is CASSPTSGSGQETQYF. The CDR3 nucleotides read TGTGCCAGCAGCCCGACTAGCGGGAGTGGACAAGAGACCCAGTACTTC.